Here is one T cell receptor (beta chain) with its context. Its antigen is not yet known. Nothing much larger sits one base from this clone, and base qualities are not available. The data are from a study of CD8 T cells in ankylosing spondylitis (dated by TCRdb to the late 2010s). In terms of the full investigation: To find TCR variants linked to disease, the study profiled T cell receptor beta repertoires in ankylosing spondylitis patients and healthy donors. The full study cohort was made up of about 24 ankylosing spondylitis patients and roughly 98 healthy donors. Peripheral blood was sampled, and synovial fluid was additionally collected from ankylosing spondylitis patients. General conclusions and limits of the study: The disease-linked clones showed a CD8+ phenotype and occurred at relatively low frequencies in peripheral blood. Some motif variants had previously been reported in the synovial fluid and blood of reactive arthritis patients, which suggests shared mechanisms of disease initiation. The disease-linked clones were reported as significantly enriched in matched synovial fluid samples from ankylosing spondylitis patients. Blood from ankylosing spondylitis patients appeared to be characterized by a TCR beta motif made up of seven or eight highly homologous amino acid variants.

Inclusive of the bounding cysteine and phenylalanine, the CDR3 is 16 residues long. Just the 48-base CDR3 DNA is kept, in frame starting at base 1. Based on the germline V gene, the CDR1 and CDR2 sequences are SNHLY and FYNNEI. V lost 4 bases and J lost 6 bases, and the count of bases not matched to a germline gene is 6. Sequencing used an Illumina HiSeq 2500. TCR beta libraries were prepared by quantitative 5'-RACE with molecular barcodes. Regarding the original processing steps: A new computational method based on a probabilistic model of VDJ rearrangement was used to identify disease-linked TCR variants. TCRdb redid the processing of the public reads, applying fastp at Q25 and MiXCR, and retained in-frame beta chains. Each CDR3 protein gets just one entry, which takes the most common genes and DNA from the rows behind it. What appears here as the V and J calls and clone size reflects TCRdb's work, not the paper's. The sample table holds approximately 550,000 distinct CDR3 sequences, of which 10% to 15% were seen once. In total, the top ten clones hold around 7% of the sample.

Material for sequencing was blood, either unsorted or a sorted T cell fraction (not recorded which). The TCR originated in a male donor with ankylosing spondylitis. The rearranged segments are TRBV2 and TRBJ2-2, with TRBD2 matching 12 junction bases. The CDR3 in this case is CASSGSSGRAAGELFF. The nucleotide sequence reads TGTGCCAGCAGTGGGTCTAGCGGGAGGGCCGCCGGGGAGCTGTTTTTT.